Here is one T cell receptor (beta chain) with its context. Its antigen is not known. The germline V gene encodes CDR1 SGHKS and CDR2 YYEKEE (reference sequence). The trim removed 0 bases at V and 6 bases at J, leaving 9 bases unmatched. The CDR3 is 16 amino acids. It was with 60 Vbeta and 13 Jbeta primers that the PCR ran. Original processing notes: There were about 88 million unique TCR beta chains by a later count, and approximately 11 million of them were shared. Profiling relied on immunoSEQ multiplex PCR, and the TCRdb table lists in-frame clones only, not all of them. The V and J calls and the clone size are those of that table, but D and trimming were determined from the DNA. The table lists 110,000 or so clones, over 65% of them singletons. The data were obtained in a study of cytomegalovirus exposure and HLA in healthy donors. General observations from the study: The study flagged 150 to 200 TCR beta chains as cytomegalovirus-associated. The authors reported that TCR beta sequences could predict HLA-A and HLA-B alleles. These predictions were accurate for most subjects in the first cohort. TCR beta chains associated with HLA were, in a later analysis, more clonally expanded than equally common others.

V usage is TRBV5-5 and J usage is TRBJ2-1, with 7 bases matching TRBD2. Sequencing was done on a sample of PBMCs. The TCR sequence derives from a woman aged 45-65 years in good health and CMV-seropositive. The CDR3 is CASSLGASGLTNEQFF. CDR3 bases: TGTGCCAGCAGCTTGGGAGCTAGCGGATTGACCAATGAGCAGTTCTTC.